Sequencing of this TCR beta chain was carried out in a study of CD8+ T cells in alopecia areata. Study findings and constraints: Clonality exceeded that of normal scalp in lesional scalp, most notably in alopecia totalis/universalis.

Concerning this clone itself: As yet, its antigen is unknown.

The CDR3 runs 14 residues. The germline gives CDR1 LNHNV, CDR2 YYDKDF (reference sequence). V was pared by 3 bases and J by 5 bases, with 11 bases between. Extracted from the samples, RNA was reverse transcribed into cDNA to serve as the sequencing template. Generated by immunoSEQ multiplex PCR, the TCRdb table keeps only in-frame clones and is missing some. The data show more than 200,000 clones, with roughly 40% seen just once and about 2.4% held by the top ten. Treatment given: oral pan-JAK inhibitor, 5-10 mg twice daily. A FACSAria was used to sort CD4+ and CD8+ T cells. These cells came from PBMCs.

This material consisted of CD4+ T cells sorted from blood, taken between weeks 36 and 40, from a patient treated with tofacitinib. This chain links TRBV15 with TRBJ1-5; D gene ambiguous. The source is a human donor with alopecia areata. This chain's CDR3 is CATSSAVGDQPQHF. CDR3 nucleotides: TGTGCCACCAGCAGTGCGGTCGGGGATCAGCCCCAGCATTTT.